The present TCR beta chain was sequenced within a study of T cell repertoires in cytomegalovirus infection. Overall study: Evidence of both CMV infection and a matching HLA type came from public TCR beta signatures.

Regarding this clonotype: Antigen specificity is unknown.

TCRdb fed the reads into MiXCR, producing one record per CDR3 protein. The sample lists around 330,000 distinct CDR3 sequences, roughly 17% occurring once. Notes on the study in general: Predominance within the ex vivo response was attributable to HLA-C-restricted CMV-specific TCR beta clonotypes.

Sequencing was performed on PBMCs. The origin of this receptor is a human donor in good health (CMV status not recorded). Some clones in this sample may be carry-over from other donors' samples.

This CDR3 reads CASGLDSNTEAFF. The CDR3 region has the DNA TGTGCTAGTGGTTTGGACAGCAACACTGAAGCTTTCTTT. The chain has TRBV12-5 and TRBJ1-1; no definite D call. V was clipped by 1 base and J by 2 bases, with 5 bases between them. The CDR3 is made up of 13 amino acids. The germline V gene encodes CDR1 LGHNT and CDR2 FRNRAP.